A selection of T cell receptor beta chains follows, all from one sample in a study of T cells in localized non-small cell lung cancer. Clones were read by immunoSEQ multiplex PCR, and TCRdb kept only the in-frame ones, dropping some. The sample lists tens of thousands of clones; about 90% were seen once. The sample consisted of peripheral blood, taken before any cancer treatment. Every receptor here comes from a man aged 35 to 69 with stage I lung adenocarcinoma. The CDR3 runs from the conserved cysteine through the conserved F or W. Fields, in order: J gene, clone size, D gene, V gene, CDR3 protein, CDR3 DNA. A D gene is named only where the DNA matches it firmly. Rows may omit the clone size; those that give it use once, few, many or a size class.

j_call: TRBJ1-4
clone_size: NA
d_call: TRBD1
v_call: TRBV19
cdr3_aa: CASNPTGATNEKLFF
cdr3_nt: TGTGCCAGTAACCCAACAGGGGCAACTAATGAAAAACTGTTTTTT

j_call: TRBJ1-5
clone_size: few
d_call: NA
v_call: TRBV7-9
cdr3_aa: CASSSDNQPQHF
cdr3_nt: TGTGCCAGCAGTTCCGATAATCAGCCCCAGCATTTT

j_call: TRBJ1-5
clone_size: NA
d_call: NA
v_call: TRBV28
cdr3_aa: CASRVTVSNQPQHF
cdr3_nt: TGTGCCAGCAGAGTGACAGTTAGCAATCAGCCCCAGCATTTT

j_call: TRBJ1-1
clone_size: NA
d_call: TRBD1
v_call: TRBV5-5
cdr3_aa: CASSRTGTENTEAFF
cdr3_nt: TGTGCCAGCAGCCGGACCGGGACAGAGAACACTGAAGCTTTCTTT

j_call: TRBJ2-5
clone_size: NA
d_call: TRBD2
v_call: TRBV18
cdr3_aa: CASSPPGGAETQYF
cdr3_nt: TGTGCCAGCTCACCTCCGGGGGGTGCGGAGACCCAGTACTTC

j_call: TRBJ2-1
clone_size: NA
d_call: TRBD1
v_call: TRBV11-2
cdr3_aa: CASSLEAGGAFNEQFF
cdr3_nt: TGTGCCAGCAGCTTAGAAGCAGGGGGCGCGTTCAATGAGCAGTTCTTC

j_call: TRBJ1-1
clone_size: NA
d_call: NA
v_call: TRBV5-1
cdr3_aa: CASSLVGSLNTEAFF
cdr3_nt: TGCGCCAGCAGCTTGGTGGGCAGTCTTAACACTGAAGCTTTCTTT

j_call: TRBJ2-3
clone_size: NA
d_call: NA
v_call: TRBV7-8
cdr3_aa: CASSFKFWTAISTDTQYF
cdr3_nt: TGTGCCAGCAGCTTCAAATTCTGGACAGCTATTAGCACAGATACGCAGTATTTT

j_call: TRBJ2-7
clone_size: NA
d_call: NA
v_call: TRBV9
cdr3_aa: CASTVWLQSYEQYF
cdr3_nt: TGTGCCAGCACCGTTTGGCTCCAATCCTACGAGCAGTACTTC

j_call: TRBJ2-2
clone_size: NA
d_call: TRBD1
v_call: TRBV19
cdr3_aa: CASSGGTGVSGELFF
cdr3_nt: TGTGCCAGTAGTGGAGGGACAGGGGTATCCGGGGAGCTGTTTTTT

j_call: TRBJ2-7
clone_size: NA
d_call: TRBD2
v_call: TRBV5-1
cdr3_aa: CASSARGGRSSYEQYF
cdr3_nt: TGCGCCAGCAGCGCACGGGGCGGGAGATCCTCCTACGAGCAGTACTTC

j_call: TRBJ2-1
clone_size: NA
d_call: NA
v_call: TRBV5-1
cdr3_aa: CASSLGGGGTSNEQFF
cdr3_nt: TGCGCCAGCAGCTTGGGTGGAGGGGGCACCTCCAATGAGCAGTTCTTC

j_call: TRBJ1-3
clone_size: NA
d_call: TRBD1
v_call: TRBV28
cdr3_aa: CASSATGGRSGNTIYF
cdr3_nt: TGTGCCAGCAGCGCAACAGGGGGCCGCTCTGGAAACACCATATATTTT

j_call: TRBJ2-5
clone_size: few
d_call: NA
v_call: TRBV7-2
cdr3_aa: CASSLVVAEETQYF
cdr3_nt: TGTGCCAGCAGCTTAGTGGTAGCGGAAGAGACCCAGTACTTC

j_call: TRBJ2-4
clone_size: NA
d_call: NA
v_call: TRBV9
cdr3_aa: CASSPSTALAKNIQYF
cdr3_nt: TGTGCCAGCAGCCCGTCCACAGCTCTAGCCAAAAACATTCAGTACTTC

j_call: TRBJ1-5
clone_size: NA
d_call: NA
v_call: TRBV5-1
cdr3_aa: CASSLDGGNQPQHF
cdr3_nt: TGCGCCAGCAGCTTGGATGGCGGCAATCAGCCCCAGCATTTT

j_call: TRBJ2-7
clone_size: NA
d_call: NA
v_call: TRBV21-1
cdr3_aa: CASSTNRGGYYYEQYF
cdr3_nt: TGTGCCAGCAGCACAAACAGGGGGGGTTATTACTACGAGCAGTACTTC

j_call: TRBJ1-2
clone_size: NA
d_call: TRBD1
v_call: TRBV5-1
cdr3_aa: CASSGQGRSYGYTF
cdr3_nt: TGCGCCAGCAGCGGACAGGGGAGGTCCTATGGCTACACCTTC

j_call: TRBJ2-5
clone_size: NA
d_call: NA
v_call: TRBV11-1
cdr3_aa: CASSLVGPMGARETQYF
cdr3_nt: TGTGCCAGCAGCTTAGTAGGTCCTATGGGGGCGCGAGAGACCCAGTACTTC

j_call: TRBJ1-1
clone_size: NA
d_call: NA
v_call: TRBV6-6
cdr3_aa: CASRTASTEAFF
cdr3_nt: TGTGCCAGCAGGACTGCGTCGACTGAAGCTTTCTTT

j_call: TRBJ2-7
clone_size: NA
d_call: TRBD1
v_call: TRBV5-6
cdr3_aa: CASSWDRADHEQYF
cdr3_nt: TGTGCCAGCAGTTGGGACAGGGCCGACCACGAGCAGTACTTC

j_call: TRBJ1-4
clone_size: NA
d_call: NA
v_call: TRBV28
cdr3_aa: CASSTGREANEKLFF
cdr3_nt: TGTGCCAGCAGTACAGGGAGGGAGGCGAATGAAAAACTGTTTTTT

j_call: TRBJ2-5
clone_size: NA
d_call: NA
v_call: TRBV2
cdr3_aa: CASRGRSRIQETQYF
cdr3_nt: TGTGCCAGCAGGGGAAGGAGCAGGATACAAGAGACCCAGTACTTC

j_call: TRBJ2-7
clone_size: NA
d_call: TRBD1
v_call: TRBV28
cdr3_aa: CASSPGDRTYEQYF
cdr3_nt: TGTGCCAGCAGTCCCGGGGACAGGACCTACGAGCAGTACTTC

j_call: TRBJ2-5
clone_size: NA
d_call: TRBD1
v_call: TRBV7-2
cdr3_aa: CACRGPQETQYF
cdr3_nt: TGTGCCTGCAGGGGGCCTCAAGAGACCCAGTACTTC

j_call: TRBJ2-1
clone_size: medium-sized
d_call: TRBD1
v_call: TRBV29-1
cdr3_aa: CSVVDRVRNEQFF
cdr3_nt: TGCAGCGTTGTGGACAGGGTGAGGAATGAGCAGTTCTTC

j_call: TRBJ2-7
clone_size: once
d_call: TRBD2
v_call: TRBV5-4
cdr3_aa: CASSFTSGKLLEQYF
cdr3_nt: TGTGCCAGCAGCTTCACTAGCGGGAAACTACTCGAGCAGTACTTC

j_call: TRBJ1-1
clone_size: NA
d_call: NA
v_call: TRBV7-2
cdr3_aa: CASSPRIDGVSPLNTEAFF
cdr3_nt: TGTGCCAGCAGCCCCCGGATAGATGGTGTTTCTCCCCTGAACACTGAAGCTTTCTTT

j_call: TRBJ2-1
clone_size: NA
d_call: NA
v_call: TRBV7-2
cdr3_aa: CASSLDLYNEQFF
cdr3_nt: TGTGCCAGCAGCTTAGACCTCTACAATGAGCAGTTCTTC

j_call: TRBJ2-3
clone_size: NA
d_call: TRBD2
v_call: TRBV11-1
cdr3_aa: CASSRGAGGNLADTQYF
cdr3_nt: TGTGCCAGCAGCCGAGGTGCGGGAGGGAACCTCGCAGATACGCAGTATTTT

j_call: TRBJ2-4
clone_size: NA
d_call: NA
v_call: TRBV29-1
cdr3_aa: CSVDLGDGNIQYF
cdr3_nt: TGCAGCGTTGACTTGGGAGACGGAAACATTCAGTACTTC

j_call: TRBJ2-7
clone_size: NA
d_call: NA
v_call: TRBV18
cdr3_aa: CASSPGGYEQYF
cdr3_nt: TGTGCCAGCTCACCAGGAGGTTACGAGCAGTACTTC

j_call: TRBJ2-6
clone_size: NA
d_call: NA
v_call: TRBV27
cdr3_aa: CASTSSGANVLTF
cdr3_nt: TGTGCCAGCACCTCCTCTGGGGCCAACGTCCTGACTTTC

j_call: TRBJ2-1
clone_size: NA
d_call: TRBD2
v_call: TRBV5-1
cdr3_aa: CASSMGLAGNTNEQFF
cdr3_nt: TGCGCCAGCAGCATGGGACTAGCGGGAAATACCAATGAGCAGTTCTTC

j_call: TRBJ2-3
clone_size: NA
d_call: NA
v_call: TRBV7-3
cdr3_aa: CASSLTLGSGVDTQYF
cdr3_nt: TGTGCCAGCAGCTTAACGCTCGGGAGCGGTGTAGATACGCAGTATTTT

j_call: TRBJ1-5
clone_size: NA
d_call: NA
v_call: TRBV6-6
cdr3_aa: CASSFRDSNQPQHF
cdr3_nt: TGTGCCAGCAGTTTCAGGGATAGCAATCAGCCCCAGCATTTT

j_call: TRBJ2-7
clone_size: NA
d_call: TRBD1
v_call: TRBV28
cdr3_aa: CATKIAGTGLTYEQYF
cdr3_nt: TGTGCCACCAAAATCGCCGGGACAGGGCTAACCTACGAGCAGTACTTC

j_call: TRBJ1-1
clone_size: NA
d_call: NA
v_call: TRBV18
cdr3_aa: CASSPQFAGGTEAFF
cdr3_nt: TGTGCCAGCTCACCACAATTTGCGGGAGGCACTGAAGCTTTCTTT

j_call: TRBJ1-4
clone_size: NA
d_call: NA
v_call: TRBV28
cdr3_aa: CASSLPGASNEKLFF
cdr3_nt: TGTGCCAGCAGTTTGCCGGGGGCCTCTAATGAAAAACTGTTTTTT

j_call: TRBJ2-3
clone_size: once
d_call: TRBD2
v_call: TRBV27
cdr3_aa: CASSLVTVAGAVDTQYF
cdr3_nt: TGTGCCAGCAGTTTGGTTACGGTGGCGGGAGCGGTAGATACGCAGTATTTT

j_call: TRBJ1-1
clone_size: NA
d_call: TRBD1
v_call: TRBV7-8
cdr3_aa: CASSALSGTGMNTEAFF
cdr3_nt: TGTGCCAGCAGCGCCCTCAGTGGGACAGGTATGAACACTGAAGCTTTCTTT

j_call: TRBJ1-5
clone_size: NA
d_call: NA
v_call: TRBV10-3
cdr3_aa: CAISESGGGINQPQHF
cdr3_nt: TGTGCCATCAGTGAGTCTGGTGGGGGAATCAATCAGCCCCAGCATTTT

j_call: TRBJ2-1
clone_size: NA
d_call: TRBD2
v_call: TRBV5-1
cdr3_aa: CASSSSLAGSYNEQFF
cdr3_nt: TGCGCCAGCAGCTCGTCGCTAGCGGGATCATACAATGAGCAGTTCTTC

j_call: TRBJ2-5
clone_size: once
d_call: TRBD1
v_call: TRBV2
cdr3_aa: CASSESPGGQETQYF
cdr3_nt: TGTGCCAGCAGTGAATCGCCAGGGGGTCAAGAGACCCAGTACTTC

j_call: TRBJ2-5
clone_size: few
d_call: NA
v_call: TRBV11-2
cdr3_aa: CASSLEPEETQYF
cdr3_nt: TGTGCCAGCAGCTTAGAGCCCGAAGAGACCCAGTACTTC

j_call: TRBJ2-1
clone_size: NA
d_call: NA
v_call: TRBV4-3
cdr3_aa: CASSQDPRTALNNEQFF
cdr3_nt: TGCGCCAGCAGCCAAGATCCGAGGACAGCCCTCAACAATGAGCAGTTCTTC

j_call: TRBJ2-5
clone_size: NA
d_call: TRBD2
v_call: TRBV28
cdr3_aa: CASSRTSGRGETQYF
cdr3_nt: TGTGCCAGCAGCAGGACTAGCGGGAGAGGTGAGACCCAGTACTTC

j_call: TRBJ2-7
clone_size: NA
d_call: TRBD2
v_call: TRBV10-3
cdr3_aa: CAIQREGWEQYF
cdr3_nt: TGTGCCATCCAGCGGGAGGGGTGGGAGCAGTACTTC

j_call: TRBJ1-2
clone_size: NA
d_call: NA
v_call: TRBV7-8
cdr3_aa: CASSLGRGAKDGYTF
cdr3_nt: TGTGCCAGCAGCTTAGGTCGGGGGGCGAAGGATGGCTACACCTTC

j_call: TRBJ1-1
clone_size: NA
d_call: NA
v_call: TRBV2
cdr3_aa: CASIRGLDTEAFF
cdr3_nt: TGTGCCAGCATCCGGGGGTTGGACACTGAAGCTTTCTTT

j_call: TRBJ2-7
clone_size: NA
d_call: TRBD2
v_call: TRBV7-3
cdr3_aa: CASSLTPTTSWYF
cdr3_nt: TGTGCCAGCAGCTTAACCCCCACGACTAGCTGGTACTTC

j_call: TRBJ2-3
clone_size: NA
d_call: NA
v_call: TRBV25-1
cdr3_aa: CASSNTDTQYF
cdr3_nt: TGTGCCAGCAGCAACACAGATACGCAGTATTTT

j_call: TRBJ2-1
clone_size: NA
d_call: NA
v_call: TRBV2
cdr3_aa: CASSEIDEFF
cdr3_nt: TGTGCCAGCAGTGAAATTGATGAGTTCTTC

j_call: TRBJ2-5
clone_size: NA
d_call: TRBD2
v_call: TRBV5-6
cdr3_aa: CASSRTSREETQYF
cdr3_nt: TGTGCCAGCAGCCGGACTAGCAGAGAAGAGACCCAGTACTTC

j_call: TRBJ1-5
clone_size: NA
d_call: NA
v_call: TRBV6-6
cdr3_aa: CASSRRDGGSNQPQHF
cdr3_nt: TGTGCCAGCAGTCGGCGGGACGGAGGATCGAATCAGCCCCAGCATTTT